This passage covers 26 T cell receptor beta chains from one sample sequenced in a study of human T cells and chemical hapten exposure. TCRdb re-called the RACE reads through MiXCR, storing one row per CDR3 protein. This sample has 150,000 to 200,000 distinct CDR3 sequences, with 14% found just once. The time point: patch test 1, 2 weeks after DPC sensitization. Treatment indicated: therapeutic diphenylcyclopropenone sensitization with weekly scalp DPC. Sequenced here: whole blood, sampled in connection with sensitization to the hapten diphenylcyclopropenone (DPC). Receptors originate from a woman between 25 and 40 years old with alopecia areata. Some clones in this sample may be carry-over from other donors' samples.

The J gene is TRBJ1-5, the V gene TRBV4-2, with 9 bases aligning to TRBD1. After removal of 6 bases from V and 1 base from J, the junction contained 4 bases not matched to a gene. CDR1 LGHNA and CDR2 YNFKEQ come from the germline V gene. This CDR3 spans 15 amino acids. Here the CDR3 reads CASRRDRESNQPQHF. CDR3 nucleotides: TGTGCCAGCAGACGGGACAGGGAGAGCAATCAGCCCCAGCATTTT.

This clonotype was detected only a few times. The chain combines TRBV29-1 with TRBJ2-7; tentative D call: TRBD1 (5 bases). V was shortened by 2 bases and J by 2 bases, with 10 bases between the two germline ends. From germline, CDR1 is SQVTM and CDR2 ANQGSEA. The length of the CDR3 is 13 residues. The CDR3 coding sequence is TGCAGCGTTGAACAGGACATCCCCTACGAGCAGTACTTC. Its protein is CSVEQDIPYEQYF.

The chain employs TRBV7-3 and TRBJ2-2, with no clear D. This CDR3 region has 14 residues. Between the trimmed V and J ends, which lost 5 bases and 1 base, there was a span of 8 bases. Germline CDR1 is SGHTA and CDR2 is FQGTGA. CDR3 DNA: TGTGCCAGCAGCCCGGTACGGAACACCGGGGAGCTGTTTTTT. Amino acid sequence: CASSPVRNTGELFF.

This clonotype was seen a handful of times. This chain uses TRBV20-1 with TRBJ2-7; D unresolved. Germline CDR1 and CDR2: DFQATT and SNEGSKA (reference sequence). The V gene lost 2 bases and the J gene lost 0 bases, with 11 bases spanning the gap. This CDR3 is 14 amino acids long. In nucleotides, the CDR3 is TGCAGTGCTAGAAGGGTCAGTTCCTCCTACGAGCAGTACTTC. Its translation is CSARRVSSSYEQYF.

The chain couples TRBV6-2 or TRBV6-3 to TRBJ2-7; D is undetermined. The CDR3 loop spans 12 amino acids. Trimming shortened V by 6 bases and J by 6 bases, and 12 bases separated the two germline ends. Germline V CDR1 and CDR2: MNHEY, SVGEGT. The CDR3 DNA is TGTGCCAGCAGCCTACTTCAGTCCGAGCAGTACTTC. It yields the protein CASSLLQSEQYF.

In its sample, this clonotype was seen a few times. The chain is built from TRBV9 and TRBJ2-7, with D perhaps TRBD2 (5 bases). The CDR3 is 13 residues long. V gave up 0 bases and J gave up 6 bases, with 10 bases separating them. From germline, CDR1 is SGDLS and CDR2 YYNGEE. The CDR3, as DNA: TGTGCCAGCAGCGTAGTAGGAGGTGGCGAGCAGTACTTC. Translation gives CASSVVGGGEQYF.

Points on this clonotype: An end of the junction does not agree with germline; a read error may underlie this. This chain connects TRBV4-3 to TRBJ1-6; D ambiguous. Germline-derived CDR1 and CDR2 are LGHNA and YSLEER. The CDR3 loop spans 13 amino acids. CDR3 sequence: CTSSQGRNSPLHF. The CDR3 nucleotides read TGCACCAGCAGCCAAGGGAGGAATTCACCCCTCCACTTT.

This clonotype was found a few times. The chain is built from TRBV19 and TRBJ2-7; D not resolved. V gave up 2 bases and J gave up 2 bases, with 10 bases separating them. Germline loops: CDR1 LNHDA, CDR2 SQIVND (reference sequence). This CDR3 contains 14 residues. The DNA for the CDR3 is TGTGCCAGTAGTATAATCCATAATACCTACGAGCAGTACTTC. Translating it yields CASSIIHNTYEQYF. The entire variable domain, with the rest obtained from reference TRBV19 and TRBJ2-7, is as follows: DGGITQSPKYLFRKEGQNVTLSCEQNLNHDAMYWYRQDPGQGLRLIYYSQIVNDFQKGDIAEGYSVSREKKESFPLTVTSAQKNPTAFYLCASSIIHNTYEQYFGPGTRLTVT.

V gene TRBV10-3 combines with J gene TRBJ2-3; D gene ambiguous. From germline, CDR1 is ENHRY and CDR2 SYGVKD. V was clipped by 0 bases and J by 4 bases, with 11 bases between them. The CDR3 sequence is 15 residues long. The CDR3 reads CAISESRLHSDTQYF. CDR3 bases: TGTGCCATCAGTGAGTCGAGACTTCATTCAGATACGCAGTATTTT.

This clonotype was seen a few times. The gene calls are TRBV7-6 and TRBJ2-1; possible D gene TRBD2, 5 bases. Trimming removed 1 base from V and 9 bases from J, with 13 bases in between. CDR3 size: 14 residues. The germline V gene has CDR1 SGHVS and CDR2 FNYEAQ. DNA of the CDR3: TGTGCCAGCAGCTTAGGGGAGCCAGGACTTGAGCAGTTCTTC. This encodes CASSLGEPGLEQFF.

This clonotype was recorded at least ten times. The rearrangement joins TRBV7-2 to TRBJ2-7, with a possible D match to TRBD2 (6 bases). Germline CDR1 reads SGHTA; CDR2 reads FQGNSA. Trimming took 6 bases from V and 0 from J, leaving 12 bases between them. This CDR3 comprises 14 residues. The CDR3 region is CASSFGTVSYEQYF. The CDR3 DNA reads as TGTGCCAGCAGTTTTGGGACTGTCTCCTACGAGCAGTACTTC.

Many counts were recorded for this clonotype. V and J are TRBV15 and TRBJ1-2; D perhaps matches TRBD1 (5 bases). Germline values: CDR1 LNHNV, CDR2 YYDKDF (reference sequence). The CDR3 contains 13 residues. With 1 base removed from V and 4 bases from J, the gap between germline ends came to 7 bases. In DNA, the CDR3 is TGTGCCACCAGCAGAGGAGACAGCTATGGCTACACCTTC. This translates into CATSRGDSYGYTF.

Only a few counts were recorded for this clonotype. The V and J genes are TRBV5-1 and TRBJ2-1; D not certain. Germline V lookup: CDR1 SGHRS, CDR2 YFSETQ. The V and J ends lost 4 bases and 1 base respectively, with 12 bases between them. CDR3 size: 15 residues. CDR3 in amino acids: CASSPSTSSYNEQFF. CDR3 DNA: TGCGCCAGCAGCCCTTCAACGAGTTCCTACAATGAGCAGTTCTTC. The full variable domain, with the rest looked up from reference TRBV5-1 and TRBJ2-1, is KAGVTQTPRYLIKTRGQQVTLSCSPISGHRSVSWYQQTPGQGLQFLFEYFSETQRNKGNFPGRFSGRQFSNSRSEMNVSTLELGDSALYLCASSPSTSSYNEQFFGPGTRLTVL.

The chain is built from TRBV5-1 and TRBJ2-7; TRBD1 aligns across 10 bases. The CDR3 sequence is 14 residues long. Germline-derived CDR1 and CDR2 are SGHRS and YFSETQ. The V and J ends lost 4 bases and 6 bases, in that order; junction bases with no gene match: 7. The CDR3 here is CASSPRTGGSEQYF. The CDR3 bases are TGCGCCAGCAGCCCCCGGACAGGGGGGTCCGAGCAGTACTTC.

This clonotype was detected ten times or more. The chain is built from TRBV6-2 or TRBV6-3 and TRBJ2-1, with D perhaps being TRBD1 or TRBD2 (5 bases each). The CDR3 has 16 amino acids. V gave up 7 bases and J gave up 5 bases, with 21 bases separating them. Germline CDR1 and CDR2: MNHEY and SVGEGT. As DNA, the CDR3 is TGTGCCAGCATTGGACTCGGGACCCTTAGGGACAATGAGCAGTTCTTC. It yields the protein CASIGLGTLRDNEQFF.

This clonotype has a handful of counts. This chain links TRBV6-5 with TRBJ1-1; TRBD1 agrees at 9 bases. Germline CDR1 and CDR2: MNHEY and SVGAGI. The V gene end was trimmed by 6 bases and the J gene end by 5 bases; junction bases not matched to a gene: 7. The CDR3 spans 14 residues. The CDR3 reads CASSQGQGVTEAFF. Written as DNA, the CDR3 is TGTGCCAGCAGCCAGGGACAGGGAGTGACTGAAGCTTTCTTT.

This clonotype showed up just once. This chain uses TRBV28 with TRBJ2-5; D is undetermined. CDR1 and CDR2 (germline): MDHEN, SYDVKM. This CDR3 region has 14 residues. The germline V and J ends were trimmed by 4 bases and 5 bases, with 14 bases remaining between them. CDR3 nucleotides: TGTGCCAGCAGTTCAGACTCCCGTGGGGAGACCCAGTACTTC. As protein: CASSSDSRGETQYF.

This clonotype occurred many times. V is TRBV4-3 and J is TRBJ2-3, with 9 bases lining up with TRBD2. This CDR3 contains 15 residues. Germline V gene data show CDR1 as LGHNA and CDR2 as YSLEER. Germline trimming cut 2 bases from V and 5 bases from J; bases unmatched to any gene: 5. The CDR3 nucleotides read TGCGCCAGCAGCCAATCGCGGGGGGGCAAAGATACGCAGTATTTT. Protein: CASSQSRGGKDTQYF.

Many counts were recorded for this clonotype. The gene calls are TRBV9 and TRBJ2-7; D is unclear. Germline loops: CDR1 SGDLS, CDR2 YYNGEE. Trimming shortened V by 0 bases and J by 2 bases, and 9 bases separated the two germline ends. The CDR3 length is 14 residues. In DNA form, the CDR3 reads TGTGCCAGCAGCGTAGGGAATAGCCCCTACGAGCAGTACTTC. Translated, it gives CASSVGNSPYEQYF.

The V gene is TRBV30, the J gene TRBJ2-2; tentative D call: TRBD2 (7 bases). Germline V gene lookup returns CDR1 GTSNPN and CDR2 SVGIG (reference sequence). This CDR3 has 13 residues. The germline V and J ends were trimmed by 8 bases and 4 bases, with 14 bases remaining between them. The CDR3 spells CAGGAPATGELFF. Written as DNA, the CDR3 is TGTGCCGGGGGGGCCCCGGCCACCGGGGAGCTGTTTTTT.

The chain is built from TRBV20-1 and TRBJ2-7; possibly TRBD2 for D (6 bases). CDR1 and CDR2 from the germline V gene are DFQATT and SNEGSKA (reference sequence). The CDR3 length is 14 residues. Trimming shortened V by 0 bases and J by 3 bases, and 12 bases separated the two germline ends. The DNA of the CDR3 is TGCAGTGCTAGAGATTACGGGGGAAACTACGAGCAGTACTTC. Its protein is CSARDYGGNYEQYF.

The rearrangement links TRBV3-1 to TRBJ1-1, with a possible D match to TRBD1 (5 bases). The CDR3 loop spans 12 amino acids. V shed 4 bases and J shed 8 bases, with 11 bases lying between them. The V gene's germline CDR1 is LGHDT and CDR2 YNNKEL (reference sequence). CDR3 DNA: TGTGCCAGCAGCCGCCAACGGGGGGAAGCTTTCTTT. This encodes CASSRQRGEAFF. The full variable domain, its missing parts supplied by reference TRBV3-1 and TRBJ1-1, is DTAVSQTPKYLVTQMGNDKSIKCEQNLGHDTMYWYKQDSKKFLKIMFSYNNKELIINETVPNRFSPKSPDKAHLNLHINSLELGDSAVYFCASSRQRGEAFFGQGTRLTVV.

A few counts support this clonotype. The DNA of the CDR3 is TGTGCCAGCAGCTTTTATGGCTCTGGGACTGTGAACACTGAAGCTTTCTTT. This encodes CASSFYGSGTVNTEAFF. V usage is TRBV5-5 and J usage is TRBJ1-1; a possible D gene is TRBD1 (5 bases). The V end was cut by 2 bases, the J end by 0 bases, with 17 bases between. The CDR3 is 17 residues long. Germline V CDR1 and CDR2: SGHKS, YYEKEE (reference sequence).

This clonotype was seen at least ten times. The chain is built from TRBV6-6 and TRBJ2-1; unclear D gene. CDR3 length: 13 amino acids. Trimming removed 2 bases at V and 4 bases at J, with 6 bases between. Per the germline V gene, CDR1 is MNHNY and CDR2 is SVGAGI (reference sequence). CDR3 loop: CASSYGRYNEQFF. Written as DNA, the CDR3 is TGTGCCAGCAGTTACGGACGGTACAATGAGCAGTTCTTC.

J is TRBJ2-7 and V is TRBV29-1, with D possibly matching TRBD1 (5 bases). The germline CDR1 and CDR2 sequences are SQVTM and ANQGSEA. The CDR3 consists of 13 residues. The ends were cut back, 4 bases at V and 0 bases at J, with 10 bases in the middle. DNA for the CDR3: TGCAGCGTTGCCCAGGGCGCCTCCTACGAGCAGTACTTC. Translation gives CSVAQGASYEQYF.

A few counts support this clonotype. The chain uses TRBV30 and TRBJ1-2; no definite D call. Germline V CDR1 and CDR2: GTSNPN, SVGIG (reference sequence). Trimming pared 6 bases from V and 4 bases from J, leaving 12 bases between. CDR3 length: 12 residues. The CDR3 nucleotides read TGTGCCTGCAGAGGGAGGGCCTATGGCTACACCTTC. Its protein product is CACRGRAYGYTF.